The 2 T cell receptor beta chains listed next were all sequenced from one sample in a study of blood T cells in healthy people across ages (dated by TCRdb to the mid-2010s). Libraries came from 5' RACE. Instrument used: Illumina HiSeq 2500. A second PCR of about 6 to 12 cycles was performed with a sample-barcoded 5' primer and a J-beta primer mix. Using fastp at Q25 and MiXCR, TCRdb reprocessed the public reads and kept productive beta chains. Duplicate CDR3 protein sequences are folded into a single record with the most common DNA and genes. Recorded for this sample are about 1.5 million distinct CDR3 sequences; 40% to 45% of them occurred a single time. The ten top clones hold around 4% of the sample. The sample taken for sequencing was blood. These receptors were taken from a woman aged 18-30 years in good health.

This clonotype turned up a few times. The chain uses TRBV11-2 and TRBJ2-3; D might be TRBD1 or TRBD2, each matching 5 bases. The CDR3 consists of 16 residues. Trimming stripped 7 bases from V and 0 bases from J, with 17 bases between. Germline CDR1 and CDR2: SGHAT and FQNNGV. CDR3 sequence reads: CASTFLGRASTDTQYF. The CDR3 DNA follows: TGTGCCAGCACCTTCCTGGGACGAGCGAGCACAGATACGCAGTATTTT.

The genes are TRBV6-2 or TRBV6-3 and TRBJ2-3, with 12 nucleotides matching TRBD2. The germline V gene encodes CDR1 MNHEY and CDR2 SVGEGT. The CDR3 totals 16 residues. J gave up 5 bases and V 4 bases, and 7 bases lay outside the gene matches. This CDR3 is CASSLTSGGILDTQYF. The CDR3 region has the DNA TGTGCCAGCAGTTTGACTAGCGGGGGCATTTTAGATACGCAGTATTTT.